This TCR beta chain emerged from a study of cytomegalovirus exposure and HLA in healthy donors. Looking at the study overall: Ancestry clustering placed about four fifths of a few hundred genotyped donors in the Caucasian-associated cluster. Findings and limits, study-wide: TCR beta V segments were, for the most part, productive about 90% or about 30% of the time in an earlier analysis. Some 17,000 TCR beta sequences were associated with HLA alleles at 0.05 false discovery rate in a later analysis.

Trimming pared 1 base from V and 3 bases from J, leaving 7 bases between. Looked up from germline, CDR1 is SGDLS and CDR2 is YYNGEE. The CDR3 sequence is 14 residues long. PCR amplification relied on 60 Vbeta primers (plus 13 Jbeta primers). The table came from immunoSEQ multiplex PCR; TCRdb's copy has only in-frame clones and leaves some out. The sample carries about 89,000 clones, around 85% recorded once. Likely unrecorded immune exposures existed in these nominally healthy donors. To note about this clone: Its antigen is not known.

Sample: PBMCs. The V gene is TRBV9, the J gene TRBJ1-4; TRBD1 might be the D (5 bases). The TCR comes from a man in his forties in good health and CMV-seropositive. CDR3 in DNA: TGTGCCAGCAGCGTACGGGGGTCTAATGAAAAACTGTTTTTT. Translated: CASSVRGSNEKLFF.